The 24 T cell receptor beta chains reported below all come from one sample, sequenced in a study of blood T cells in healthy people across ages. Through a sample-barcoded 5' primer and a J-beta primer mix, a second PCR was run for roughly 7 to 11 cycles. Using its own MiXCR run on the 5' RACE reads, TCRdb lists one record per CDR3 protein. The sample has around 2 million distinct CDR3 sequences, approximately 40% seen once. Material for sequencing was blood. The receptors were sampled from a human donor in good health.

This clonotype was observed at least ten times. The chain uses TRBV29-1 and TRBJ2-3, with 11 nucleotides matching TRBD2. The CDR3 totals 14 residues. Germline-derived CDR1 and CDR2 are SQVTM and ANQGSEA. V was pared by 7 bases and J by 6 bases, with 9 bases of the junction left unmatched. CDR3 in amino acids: CSGALAGGQDTQYF. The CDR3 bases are TGCAGCGGTGCCTTAGCGGGGGGGCAGGATACGCAGTATTTT.

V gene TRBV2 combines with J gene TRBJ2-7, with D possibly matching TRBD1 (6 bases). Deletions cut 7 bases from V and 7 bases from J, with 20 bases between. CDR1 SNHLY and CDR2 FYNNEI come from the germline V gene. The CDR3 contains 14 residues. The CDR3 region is CASKVRTVDKEQYF. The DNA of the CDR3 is TGTGCCAGCAAGGTTAGGACAGTCGATAAGGAGCAGTACTTC.

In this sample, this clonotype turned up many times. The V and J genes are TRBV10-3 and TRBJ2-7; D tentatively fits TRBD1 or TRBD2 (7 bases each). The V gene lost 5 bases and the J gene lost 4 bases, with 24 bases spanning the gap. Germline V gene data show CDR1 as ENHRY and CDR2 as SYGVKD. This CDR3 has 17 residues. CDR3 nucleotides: TGTGCCATCAGTATCCATGGGGAGGGGGCGCATCAATACGAGCAGTACTTC. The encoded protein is CAISIHGEGAHQYEQYF.

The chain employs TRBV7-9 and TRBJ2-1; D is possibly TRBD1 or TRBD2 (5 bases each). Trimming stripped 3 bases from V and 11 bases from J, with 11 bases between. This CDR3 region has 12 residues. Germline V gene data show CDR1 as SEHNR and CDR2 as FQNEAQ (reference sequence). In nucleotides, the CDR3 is TGTGCCAGCAGCTTTGGGGGACCCCAGCAGTTCTTC. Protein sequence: CASSFGGPQQFF.

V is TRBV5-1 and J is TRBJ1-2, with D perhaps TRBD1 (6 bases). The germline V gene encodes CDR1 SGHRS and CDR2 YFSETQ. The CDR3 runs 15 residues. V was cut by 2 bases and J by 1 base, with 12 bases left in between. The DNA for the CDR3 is TGCGCCAGCAGCTTAGGGGGGACCGATAACTATGGCTACACCTTC. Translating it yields CASSLGGTDNYGYTF.

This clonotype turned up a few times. CDR3 in amino acids: CASSLGGSESLDYGYTF. For the CDR3, the DNA is TGTGCCAGCAGTTTAGGGGGATCGGAGTCTTTAGACTATGGCTACACCTTC. The rearrangement uses TRBV27 and TRBJ1-2, with TRBD1 as a possible D gene (5 bases). This CDR3 region has 17 residues. Germline CDR1 and CDR2: MNHEY and SMNVEV (reference sequence). V was cut by 2 bases and J by 3 bases, with 19 bases left in between.

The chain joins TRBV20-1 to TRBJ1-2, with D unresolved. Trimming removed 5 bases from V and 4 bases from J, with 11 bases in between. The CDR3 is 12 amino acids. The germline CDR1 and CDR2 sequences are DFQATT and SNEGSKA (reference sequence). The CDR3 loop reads CSAEGPSYGYTF. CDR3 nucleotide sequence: TGCAGTGCTGAAGGGCCGAGCTATGGCTACACCTTC.

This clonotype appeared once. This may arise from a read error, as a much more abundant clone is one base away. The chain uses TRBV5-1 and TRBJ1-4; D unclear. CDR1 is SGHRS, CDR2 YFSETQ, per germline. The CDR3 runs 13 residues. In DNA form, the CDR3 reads TGCGCCAGCAGCTTGGGGGATAATGAAAAACGGTTTTTT. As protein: CASSLGDNEKRFF.

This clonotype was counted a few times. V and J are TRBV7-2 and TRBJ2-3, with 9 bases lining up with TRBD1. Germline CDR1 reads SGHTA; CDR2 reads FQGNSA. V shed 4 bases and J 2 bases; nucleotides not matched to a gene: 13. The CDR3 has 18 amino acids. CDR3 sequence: CASSSSTDRGGLTDTQYF. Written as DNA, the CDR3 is TGTGCCAGCAGCTCAAGCACGGACAGGGGAGGGCTCACAGATACGCAGTATTTT.

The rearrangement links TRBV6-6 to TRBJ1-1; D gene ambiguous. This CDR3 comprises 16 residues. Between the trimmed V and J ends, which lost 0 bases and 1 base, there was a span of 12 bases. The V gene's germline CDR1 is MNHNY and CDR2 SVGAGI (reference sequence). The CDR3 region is CASSYSSLAGNTEAFF. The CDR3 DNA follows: TGTGCCAGCAGTTACTCGAGTCTAGCGGGGAACACTGAAGCTTTCTTT.

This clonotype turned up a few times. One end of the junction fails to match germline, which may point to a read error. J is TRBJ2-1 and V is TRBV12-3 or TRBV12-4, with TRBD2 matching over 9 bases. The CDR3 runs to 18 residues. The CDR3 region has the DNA TGTGCCGGCAGTTTAGGGGAGGGACTAGCAATCTCCTACAATGAGCAGTTCTTC. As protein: CAGSLGEGLAISYNEQFF.

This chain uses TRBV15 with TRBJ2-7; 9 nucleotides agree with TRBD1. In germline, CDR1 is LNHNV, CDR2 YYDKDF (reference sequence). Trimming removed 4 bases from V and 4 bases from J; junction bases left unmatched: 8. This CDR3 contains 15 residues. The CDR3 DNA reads TGTGCCACCAGCAAGGGACAGGGCATAGCGTACGAGCAGTACTTC. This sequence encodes CATSKGQGIAYEQYF.

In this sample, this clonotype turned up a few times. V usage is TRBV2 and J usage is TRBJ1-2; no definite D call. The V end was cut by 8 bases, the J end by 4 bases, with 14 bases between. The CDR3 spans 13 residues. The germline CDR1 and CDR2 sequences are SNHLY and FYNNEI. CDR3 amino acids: CASLIPHSYGYTF. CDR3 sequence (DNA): TGTGCCAGCTTAATCCCTCACTCCTATGGCTACACCTTC.

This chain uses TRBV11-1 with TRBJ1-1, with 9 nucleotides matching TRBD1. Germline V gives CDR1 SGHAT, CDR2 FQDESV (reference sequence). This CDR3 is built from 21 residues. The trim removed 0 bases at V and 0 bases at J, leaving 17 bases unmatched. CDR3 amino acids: CASSLALGFSGQGTMNTEAFF. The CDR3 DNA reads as TGTGCCAGCAGCTTAGCGTTAGGATTTTCGGGACAGGGTACTATGAACACTGAAGCTTTCTTT.

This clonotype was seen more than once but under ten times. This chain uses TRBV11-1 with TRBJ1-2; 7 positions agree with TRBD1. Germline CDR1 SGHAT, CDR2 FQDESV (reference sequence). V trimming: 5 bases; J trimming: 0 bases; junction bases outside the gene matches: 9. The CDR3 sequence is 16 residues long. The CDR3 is CASSLMGQITNYGYTF. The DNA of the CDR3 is TGTGCCAGCAGCCTGATGGGACAGATAACTAACTATGGCTACACCTTC.

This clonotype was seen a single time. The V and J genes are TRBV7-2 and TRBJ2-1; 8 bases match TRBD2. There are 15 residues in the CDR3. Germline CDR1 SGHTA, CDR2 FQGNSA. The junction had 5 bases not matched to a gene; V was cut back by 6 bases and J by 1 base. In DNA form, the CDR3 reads TGTGCCAGCAGGAAACAGCGGGGGTCCTACAATGAGCAGTTCTTC. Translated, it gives CASRKQRGSYNEQFF.

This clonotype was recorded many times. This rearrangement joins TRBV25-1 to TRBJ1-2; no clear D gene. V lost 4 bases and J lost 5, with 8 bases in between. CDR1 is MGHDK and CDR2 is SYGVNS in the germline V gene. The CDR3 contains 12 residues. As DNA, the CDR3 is TGTGCCAGCAGTGCGGGAGCATATGGCTACACCTTC. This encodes CASSAGAYGYTF.

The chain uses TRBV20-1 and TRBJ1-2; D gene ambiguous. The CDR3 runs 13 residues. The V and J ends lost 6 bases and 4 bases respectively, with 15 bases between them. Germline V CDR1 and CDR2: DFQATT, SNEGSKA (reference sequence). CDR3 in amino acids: CSAPREDFYGYTF. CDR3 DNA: TGCAGTGCCCCAAGAGAGGACTTCTATGGCTACACCTTC.

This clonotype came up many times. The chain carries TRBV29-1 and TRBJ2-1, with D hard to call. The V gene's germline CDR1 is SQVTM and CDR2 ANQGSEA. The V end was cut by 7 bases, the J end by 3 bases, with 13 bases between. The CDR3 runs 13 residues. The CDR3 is CSALSPGYNEQFF. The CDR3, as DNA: TGCAGCGCTTTGTCCCCGGGCTACAATGAGCAGTTCTTC.

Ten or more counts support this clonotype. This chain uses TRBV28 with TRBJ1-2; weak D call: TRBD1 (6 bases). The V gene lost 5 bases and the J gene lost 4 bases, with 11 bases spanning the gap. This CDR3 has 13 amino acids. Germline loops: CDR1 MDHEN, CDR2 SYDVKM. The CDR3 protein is CASSMDRRYGYTF. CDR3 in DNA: TGTGCCAGCAGTATGGACAGACGCTATGGCTACACCTTC.

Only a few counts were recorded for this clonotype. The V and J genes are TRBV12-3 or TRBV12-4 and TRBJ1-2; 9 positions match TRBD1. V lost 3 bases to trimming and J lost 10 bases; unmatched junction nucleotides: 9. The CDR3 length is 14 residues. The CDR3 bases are TGTGCCAGCAGTTTCCGAGGACAGGGGACCACCTACACCTTC. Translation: CASSFRGQGTTYTF.

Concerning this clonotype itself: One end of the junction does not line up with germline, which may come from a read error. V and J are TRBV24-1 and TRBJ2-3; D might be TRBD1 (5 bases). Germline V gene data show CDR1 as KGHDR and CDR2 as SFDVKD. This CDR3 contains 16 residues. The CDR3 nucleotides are TGTGCCGCCAGTGACCCAGACAGCAGATACACAGATACGCAGTATTTT. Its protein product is CAASDPDSRYTDTQYF.

CDR3 protein: CASRAKGRLLANYGYTF. Written as DNA, the CDR3 is TGTGCCAGCAGGGCCAAGGGGCGGCTCCTCGCTAACTATGGCTACACCTTC. The chain couples TRBV27 to TRBJ1-2; D is possibly TRBD1 (5 bases). The CDR3 is 17 residues long. Germline values: CDR1 MNHEY, CDR2 SMNVEV (reference sequence). The ends were cut back, 6 bases at V and 0 bases at J, with 20 bases in the middle.

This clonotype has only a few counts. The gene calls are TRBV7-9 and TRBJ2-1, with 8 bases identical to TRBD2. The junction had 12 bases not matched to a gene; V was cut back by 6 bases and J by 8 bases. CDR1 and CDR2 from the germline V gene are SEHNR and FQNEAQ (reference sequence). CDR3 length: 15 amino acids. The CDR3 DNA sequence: TGTGCCAGCAGTGGTAGCGGGGCCCCGAGGCATGAGCAGTTCTTC. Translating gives CASSGSGAPRHEQFF. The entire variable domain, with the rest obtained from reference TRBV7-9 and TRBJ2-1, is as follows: DTGVSQNPRHKITKRGQNVTFRCDPISEHNRLYWYRQTLGQGPEFLTYFQNEAQLEKSRLLSDRFSAERPKGSFSTLEIQRTEQGDSAMYLCASSGSGAPRHEQFFGPGTRLTVL.